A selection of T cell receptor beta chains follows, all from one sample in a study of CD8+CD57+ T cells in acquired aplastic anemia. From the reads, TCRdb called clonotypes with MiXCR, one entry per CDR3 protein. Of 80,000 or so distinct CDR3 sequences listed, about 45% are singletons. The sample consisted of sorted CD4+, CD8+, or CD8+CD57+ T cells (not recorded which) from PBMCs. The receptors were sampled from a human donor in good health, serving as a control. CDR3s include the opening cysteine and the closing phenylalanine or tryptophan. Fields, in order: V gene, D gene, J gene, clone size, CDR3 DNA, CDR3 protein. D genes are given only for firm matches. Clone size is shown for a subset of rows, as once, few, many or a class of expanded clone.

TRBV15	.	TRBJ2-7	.	TGTGCCACCAGCAGCGGCTACGAGCAGTACTTC	CATSSGYEQYF
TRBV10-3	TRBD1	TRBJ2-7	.	TGTGCCATCGTCGCCGGGACAGGGGACTACGAGCAGTACTTC	CAIVAGTGDYEQYF
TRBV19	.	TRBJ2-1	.	TGCGCCAGCAGCTTGGAGGGTAGGGAGCAGTTCTTC	CASSLEGREQFF
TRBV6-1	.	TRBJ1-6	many	TGTGCCAGCAGTGGGCGCTCCTATAATTCACCCCTCCACTTT	CASSGRSYNSPLHF
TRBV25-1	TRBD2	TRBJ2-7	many	TGTGCCAGCAGTGAATACGCGGGGGGGGTGGGAGAGCAGTACTTC	CASSEYAGGVGEQYF
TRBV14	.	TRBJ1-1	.	TGTGCCAGCAGCCAAGAAGGGCGGGGAGCTTTCTTT	CASSQEGRGAFF
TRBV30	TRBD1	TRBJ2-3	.	TGTGCCTGGAGCGCCGGGACAGGGCCCCCCGATACGCAGTATTTT	CAWSAGTGPPDTQYF
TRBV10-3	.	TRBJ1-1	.	TGTGCCATCAGATCGGGGGTTATGGACACTGAAGCTTTCTTT	CAIRSGVMDTEAFF
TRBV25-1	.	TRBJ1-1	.	TGTGCCAGCAGTTTAAGTATTAACACTGAAGCTTTCTTT	CASSLSINTEAFF
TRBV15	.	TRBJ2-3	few	TGTGCCACCTCGCATACTAGGGAAGCTGGAGATACGCAGTATTTT	CATSHTREAGDTQYF
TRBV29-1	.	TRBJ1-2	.	TGCAGCGTTGGGAGGGCGGATGGCTACACCTTC	CSVGRADGYTF
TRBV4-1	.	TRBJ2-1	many	TGCGCCAGCAGCCCAGTTGACGATGAGCAGTTCTTC	CASSPVDDEQFF